This passage covers 24 T cell receptor beta chains from one sample sequenced in a study of cytomegalovirus exposure and HLA in healthy donors. The PCR was carried out with 60 Vbeta primers and 13 Jbeta primers. Profiling relied on immunoSEQ multiplex PCR, and the TCRdb table lists in-frame clones only, not all of them. The sample contains 130,000 or so clones, more than 80% of which appear only once. Sequencing input: PBMCs. Every receptor here comes from a woman in her twenties or thirties in good health and CMV-seropositive.

This clone turned up a few times. V and J are TRBV30 and TRBJ1-6; D is uncertain. The V end was cut by 1 base, the J end by 4 bases, with 11 bases between. CDR1 and CDR2 (germline): GTSNPN, SVGIG (reference sequence). The CDR3 is made up of 15 amino acids. This CDR3 reads CAWSARGYYNSPLHF. As DNA, the CDR3 is TGTGCCTGGAGTGCCCGGGGTTATTATAATTCACCCCTCCACTTT.

This clone appeared a few times. The chain uses TRBV7-9 and TRBJ2-1, with 7 bases that match TRBD1. After removal of 1 base from V and 7 bases from J, the junction contained 4 bases not matched to a gene. The germline gives CDR1 SEHNR, CDR2 FQNEAQ (reference sequence). The CDR3 totals 14 residues. The CDR3 bases are TGTGCCAGCAGCTTAGTATCACAGGGGAATGAGCAGTTCTTC. As protein: CASSLVSQGNEQFF.

The chain joins TRBV9 to TRBJ2-5, with 9 nucleotides matching TRBD2. Gene TRBJ2-7 matches the end of the DNA better, so the J call may be wrong. The germline gives CDR1 SGDLS, CDR2 YYNGEE. This CDR3 is 16 amino acids long. The CDR3 here is CASSVGLQTSGYEQYF. The DNA of the CDR3 is TGTGCCAGCAGCGTCGGTCTCCAGACTAGCGGTTACGAGCAGTACTTC.

This clone occurred once. V gene TRBV28 combines with J gene TRBJ1-2; no reliable D call. Germline V gives CDR1 MDHEN, CDR2 SYDVKM. V gave up 6 bases and J gave up 1 base, with 12 bases separating them. The CDR3 consists of 14 residues. CDR3 protein: CASRTSGSNYGYTF. CDR3 DNA sequence: TGTGCCAGCAGGACGTCGGGGAGTAACTATGGCTACACCTTC.

The chain has TRBV28 and TRBJ2-3; TRBD2 aligns across 9 bases. The V gene end was trimmed by 6 bases and the J gene end by 4 bases; junction bases not matched to a gene: 11. Germline values: CDR1 MDHEN, CDR2 SYDVKM. This CDR3 has 16 amino acids. This CDR3 is CASSLGREGLADTQYF. The CDR3 bases are TGTGCCAGCAGCCTTGGGCGGGAGGGCCTTGCAGATACGCAGTATTTT.

This chain connects TRBV10-3 to TRBJ1-1, with a possible D match to TRBD1 (5 bases). The V end was cut by 5 bases, the J end by 1 base, with 8 bases between. The CDR3 totals 13 residues. Germline V CDR1 and CDR2: ENHRY, SYGVKD. The CDR3 sequence: CAISRGENTEAFF. CDR3 bases: TGTGCCATCAGTCGGGGGGAGAACACTGAAGCTTTCTTT.

The chain combines TRBV6-4 with TRBJ1-2, with 10 nucleotides matching TRBD1. Germline V CDR1 and CDR2: MRHNA, SNTAGT. The CDR3 loop spans 16 amino acids. V was clipped by 6 bases and J by 2 bases; unmatched bases: 9. For the CDR3, the DNA is TGTGCCAGCAGAACGGCCTTGGGACAGGGGAACTATGGCTACACCTTC. Its translation is CASRTALGQGNYGYTF.

This clone occurred a few times. The V gene is TRBV19, the J gene TRBJ1-6; the match to TRBD1 covers 7 bases. Germline V gene data show CDR1 as LNHDA and CDR2 as SQIVND (reference sequence). The CDR3 totals 14 residues. Trimming cost V 10 bases and J 7 bases; bases outside gene matches: 10. CDR3 sequence reads: CATRADRANSPLHF. The CDR3, as DNA: TGTGCCACCCGAGCTGACAGGGCAAATTCACCCCTCCACTTT.

The gene calls are TRBV6-1 and TRBJ2-7; D possibly corresponds to TRBD2 (6 bases). The CDR3 has 14 amino acids. With 4 bases removed from V and 2 bases from J, the gap between germline ends came to 12 bases. Germline CDR1 is MNHNS and CDR2 is SASEGT. The CDR3, as DNA: TGTGCCAGCAGTGTGTACGGCGGGACCTACGAGCAGTACTTC. Translating it yields CASSVYGGTYEQYF.

The chain uses TRBV28 and TRBJ1-3; maybe TRBD1 (5 bases). This CDR3 has 14 residues. Germline V CDR1 and CDR2: MDHEN, SYDVKM. Trimming shortened V by 9 bases and J by 0 bases, and 12 bases separated the two germline ends. DNA of the CDR3: TGTGCCAGTCATAGGGGTGGCTCTGGAAACACCATATATTTT. Amino acids: CASHRGGSGNTIYF.

This clone was found once. The chain links TRBV6-5 to TRBJ2-2; 10 positions agree with TRBD2. The CDR3 length is 14 residues. V lost 6 bases, J lost 7 bases, and 5 bases stayed unmatched. CDR1 and CDR2 (germline): MNHEY, SVGAGI. This CDR3 reads CASRFLAGVGELFF. The CDR3 DNA reads TGTGCCAGCAGATTCCTAGCGGGAGTCGGGGAGCTGTTTTTT.

The CDR3 DNA reads TGTGCCAGCAGCTTAGGGCCCCGGGGGGGCCGGAATGAGCAGTTCTTC. Residues: CASSLGPRGGRNEQFF. The chain carries TRBV7-3 and TRBJ2-1; TRBD2 matches at 8 bases. Germline-derived CDR1 and CDR2 are SGHTA and FQGTGA. Trimming cost V 2 bases and J 7 bases; bases outside gene matches: 10. The CDR3 has 16 amino acids.

This clone was observed a handful of times. V and J are TRBV5-1 and TRBJ2-1; 12 bases line up with TRBD2. The J segment lost 6 bases and the V segment lost 5 bases, leaving 3 bases of the junction unmatched. Germline loops: CDR1 SGHRS, CDR2 YFSETQ. The CDR3 is made up of 14 amino acids. DNA of the CDR3: TGCGCCAGCAGTCGACTAGCGGGGGCCAATGAGCAGTTCTTC. Its translation: CASSRLAGANEQFF.

The chain joins TRBV7-2 to TRBJ1-4, with 7 bases identical to TRBD1. CDR3 length: 13 residues. Germline-derived CDR1 and CDR2 are SGHTA and FQGNSA. V lost 3 bases, J lost 5 bases, and 0 bases stayed unmatched. The CDR3 loop reads CASSLTGNEKLFF. The CDR3 bases are TGTGCCAGCAGCTTGACAGGGAATGAAAAACTGTTTTTT.

The rearrangement joins TRBV27 to TRBJ1-1, with TRBD1 matching over 8 bases. J was trimmed by 9 bases and V by 10 bases; bases with no gene match: 13. This CDR3 spans 13 amino acids. Germline CDR1 reads MNHEY; CDR2 reads SMNVEV (reference sequence). The CDR3 sequence is CATSSSFRGQAFF. DNA for the CDR3: TGTGCCACCTCATCTAGTTTCAGGGGGCAAGCTTTCTTT.

The table lists this clone with a few counts. CDR3 nucleotide sequence: TGCGCCAGCAGCTTGGACAGGCAATCTCCTAATGAAAAACTGTTTTTT. This translates into CASSLDRQSPNEKLFF. The gene calls are TRBV5-1 and TRBJ1-4, with a tentative D call TRBD1 (5 bases). Trimming removed 0 bases from V and 3 bases from J, with 12 bases in between. The CDR3 loop spans 16 amino acids. Germline V gene lookup returns CDR1 SGHRS and CDR2 YFSETQ.

The chain combines TRBV2 with TRBJ2-7; 11 nucleotides align to TRBD2. V shed 8 bases and J 4 bases; nucleotides not matched to a gene: 4. Germline values: CDR1 SNHLY, CDR2 FYNNEI. This CDR3 has 13 residues. The CDR3 bases are TGTGCCAGCGTCGGACTAGCGGGTTACGAGCAGTACTTC. Encoded protein: CASVGLAGYEQYF.

The V call is TRBV7-9, the J call TRBJ2-2; no reliable D call. The CDR3 sequence is 14 residues long. CDR1 is SEHNR and CDR2 is FQNEAQ in the germline V gene (reference sequence). Trimming took 2 bases from V and 1 from J, leaving 5 bases between them. The CDR3 reads CASSLPVNTGELFF. The CDR3 DNA reads TGTGCCAGCAGCTTACCCGTGAACACCGGGGAGCTGTTTTTT.

The chain carries TRBV9 and TRBJ2-6; D is perhaps TRBD1 (6 bases). The V and J ends lost 3 bases and 1 base respectively, with 8 bases between them. CDR3 length: 15 residues. Germline CDR1 is SGDLS and CDR2 is YYNGEE. The CDR3 is CASSAGQSGANVLTF. DNA of the CDR3: TGTGCCAGCAGCGCAGGACAGTCTGGGGCCAACGTCCTGACTTTC.

This clone was observed a single time. The chain couples TRBV14 to TRBJ1-2; 9 nucleotides align to TRBD1. The CDR3 spans 15 residues. J lost 4 bases, V lost 4 bases, and 7 bases had no gene match. Germline V gene data show CDR1 as SGHDN and CDR2 as FVKESK. The CDR3 DNA reads TGTGCCAGCAGCCCGCCGGGACAGGGAGGCTATGGCTACACCTTC. Protein: CASSPPGQGGYGYTF. Drawing the rest from reference TRBV14 and TRBJ1-2, the complete variable domain is EAGVTQFPSHSVIEKGQTVTLRCDPISGHDNLYWYRRVMGKEIKFLLHFVKESKQDESGMPNNRFLAERTGGTYSTLKVQPAELEDSGVYFCASSPPGQGGYGYTFGSGTRLTVV.

The chain combines TRBV6-5 with TRBJ2-7; perhaps TRBD1 as D (5 bases). Trimming took off 5 bases at V and 3 bases at J, with 14 bases between the two ends. There are 14 residues in the CDR3. The germline V gene has CDR1 MNHEY and CDR2 SVGAGI. CDR3 in DNA: TGTGCCAGCAGTCGACGACAGAGTGTCTACGAGCAGTACTTC. It translates to CASSRRQSVYEQYF.

The rearrangement links TRBV10-1 to TRBJ2-2; 8 bases are shared with TRBD2. The CDR3 is 20 amino acids. The germline V gene encodes CDR1 WNHNN and CDR2 SYGVQD (reference sequence). Losses at the gene ends were 0 bases for V and 0 bases for J; bases not matched to a gene: 12. The CDR3 spells CASSESYGGREAPNTGELFF. The CDR3 DNA sequence: TGCGCCAGCAGTGAGTCGTACGGGGGGCGGGAGGCACCGAACACCGGGGAGCTGTTTTTT.

J is TRBJ2-2 and V is TRBV19, with 10 bases that match TRBD2. CDR1 LNHDA and CDR2 SQIVND come from the germline V gene (reference sequence). This CDR3 is 18 amino acids long. V was clipped by 3 bases and J by 4 bases; unmatched bases: 11. The CDR3 is CASSIGGLLAGRTGELFF. The CDR3 nucleotides read TGTGCCAGTAGTATTGGGGGGTTACTAGCGGGGCGCACCGGGGAGCTGTTTTTT.

The rearrangement joins TRBV7-9 to TRBJ1-1, with 7 bases aligning to TRBD1. With V trimmed by 5 bases and J by 4 bases, 7 bases remained unmatched. The CDR3 length is 14 residues. Germline CDR1 SEHNR, CDR2 FQNEAQ (reference sequence). The CDR3 coding sequence is TGTGCCAGCAGCCCTTATACAGGGGTCACTGAAGCTTTCTTT. Protein product: CASSPYTGVTEAFF. Full variable domain (remainder filled in from reference TRBV7-9 and TRBJ1-1): DTGVSQNPRHKITKRGQNVTFRCDPISEHNRLYWYRQTLGQGPEFLTYFQNEAQLEKSRLLSDRFSAERPKGSFSTLEIQRTEQGDSAMYLCASSPYTGVTEAFFGQGTRLTVV.